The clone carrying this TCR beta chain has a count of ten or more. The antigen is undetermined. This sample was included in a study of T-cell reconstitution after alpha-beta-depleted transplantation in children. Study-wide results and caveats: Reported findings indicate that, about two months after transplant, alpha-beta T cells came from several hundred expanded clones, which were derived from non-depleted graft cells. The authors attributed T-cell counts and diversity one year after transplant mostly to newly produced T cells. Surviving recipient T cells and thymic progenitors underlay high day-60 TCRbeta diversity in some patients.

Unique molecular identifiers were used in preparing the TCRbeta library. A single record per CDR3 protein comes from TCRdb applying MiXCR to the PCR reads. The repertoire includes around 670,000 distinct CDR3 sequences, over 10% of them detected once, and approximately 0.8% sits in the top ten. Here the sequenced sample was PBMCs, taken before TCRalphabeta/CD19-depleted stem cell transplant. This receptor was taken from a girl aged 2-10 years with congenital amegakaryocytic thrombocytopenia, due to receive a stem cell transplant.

The CDR3 region has the DNA TGTGCCAGCAGCTTATCTGGGACAGGCTCCTACAATGAGCAGTTCTTC. Translation gives CASSLSGTGSYNEQFF. This chain joins TRBV7-2 and TRBJ2-1, with 8 nucleotides matching TRBD1. The CDR3 has 16 amino acids. Germline V lookup: CDR1 SGHTA, CDR2 FQGNSA. Trimming cost V 2 bases and J 0 bases; bases outside gene matches: 3.